This TCR beta chain was sequenced during a study of control samples from healthy donors and cancer patients. The CDR3 has 16 residues. The germline V and J ends were trimmed by 6 bases and 0 bases, with 14 bases remaining between them. Germline V gives CDR1 MDHEN, CDR2 SYDVKM. The data were produced by immunoSEQ multiplex PCR, yet TCRdb's version contains in-frame clones alone and is incomplete. The sample carries 57,000 or so clones, around 91% recorded once. The chain links TRBV28 to TRBJ1-4; D is unclear. The receptor's source is a man aged 60 to 69 with colorectal cancer. Sequenced: PBMCs. CDR3 in amino acids: CASSPRTVATNEKLFF. The CDR3, as DNA: TGTGCCAGCAGCCCTAGGACCGTGGCAACTAATGAAAAACTGTTTTTT.